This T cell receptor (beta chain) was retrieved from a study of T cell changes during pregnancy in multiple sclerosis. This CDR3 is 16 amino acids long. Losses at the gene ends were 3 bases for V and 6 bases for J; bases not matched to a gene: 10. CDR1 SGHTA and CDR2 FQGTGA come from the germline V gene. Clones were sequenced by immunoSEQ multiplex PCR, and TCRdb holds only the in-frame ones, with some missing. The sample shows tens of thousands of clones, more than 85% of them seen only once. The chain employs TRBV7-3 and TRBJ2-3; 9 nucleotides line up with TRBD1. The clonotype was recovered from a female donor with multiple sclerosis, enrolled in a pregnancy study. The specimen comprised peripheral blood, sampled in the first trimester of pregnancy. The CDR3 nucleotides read TGTGCCAGCAGCTTTTCACAGGGGGCCCACGCGGATACGCAGTATTTT. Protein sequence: CASSFSQGAHADTQYF.